This entry lists 21 T cell receptor beta chains sequenced from one sample in a study of blood T cell repertoires in COVID-19. The repertoire was sequenced with immunoSEQ multiplex PCR; TCRdb's copy has only in-frame clones and lacks some. Of about 170,000 clones in the sample, 85% were seen once. The source material was peripheral blood. The source is a woman of 80 years or more with COVID-19, enrolled during active disease.

This clone was observed once. V gene TRBV18 combines with J gene TRBJ2-7; D is possibly TRBD1 (5 bases). Trimming pared 5 bases from V and 6 bases from J, leaving 14 bases between. There are 13 residues in the CDR3. The germline gives CDR1 KGHSH, CDR2 LQKENI. The DNA for the CDR3 is TGTGCCAGCTCAGTCACTCTAGGGGCCGAGCAGTACTTC. Translated, it gives CASSVTLGAEQYF.

The chain has TRBV18 and TRBJ2-3, with a tentative D call TRBD2 (7 bases). The V and J ends lost 5 bases and 4 bases respectively, with 19 bases between them. Germline assignment: CDR1 KGHSH and CDR2 LQKENI. The length of the CDR3 is 16 residues. The CDR3 reads CASSAFHGGGADTQYF. The CDR3 DNA is TGTGCCAGCTCAGCCTTTCACGGAGGGGGGGCAGATACGCAGTATTTT.

This clone came up once. The chain uses TRBV5-6 and TRBJ1-4; possible D gene TRBD1, 5 bases. Germline CDR1 and CDR2: SGHDT and YYEEEE. The CDR3 loop spans 13 amino acids. Trimming left V 4 bases short and J 3 bases short, with 7 bases between. The CDR3 loop reads CASSVQANEKLFF. The CDR3 DNA sequence: TGTGCCAGCAGCGTACAGGCTAATGAAAAACTGTTTTTT.

The gene calls are TRBV2 and TRBJ2-5; D gene ambiguous. The CDR3 is 14 residues long. V lost 4 bases and J 5 bases, leaving 14 bases between the germline ends. Germline CDR1 is SNHLY and CDR2 is FYNNEI. The CDR3 loop is CASSVGGSVETQYF. The CDR3 DNA reads as TGTGCCAGCAGTGTCGGCGGCAGTGTGGAGACCCAGTACTTC.

V gene TRBV18 combines with J gene TRBJ1-3, with D uncertain. Trimming removed 0 bases at V and 1 base at J, with 7 bases between. The CDR3 sequence is 15 residues long. Per the germline V gene, CDR1 is KGHSH and CDR2 is LQKENI. The CDR3 reads CASSPPAGSGNTIYF. The CDR3 bases are TGTGCCAGCTCACCACCCGCGGGATCTGGAAACACCATATATTTT.

This clone was seen a single time. The chain links TRBV28 to TRBJ2-4, with D unclear. Germline V gene data show CDR1 as MDHEN and CDR2 as SYDVKM. Trimming took 1 base from V and 0 from J, leaving 4 bases between them. The CDR3 sequence is 14 residues long. The CDR3 DNA reads as TGTGCCAGCAGTTTATCCGTAGCCAAAAACATTCAGTACTTC. It is translated as CASSLSVAKNIQYF.

This clone turned up a few times. This chain connects TRBV10-2 to TRBJ1-2, with a weak D call TRBD1 (6 bases). This CDR3 is built from 21 residues. Germline V gives CDR1 WSHSY, CDR2 SAAADI. V was pared by 4 bases and J by 7 bases, with 37 bases between. CDR3 DNA sequence: TGCGCCAGCAGTGTCCGGGCGGGGGCGGCGGAGAAGGACGGCCCGCGCTCTGGCTACACCTTC. Amino acid sequence: CASSVRAGAAEKDGPRSGYTF.

V and J are TRBV3-1 (or the pseudogene TRBV3-2) and TRBJ1-3, with 9 bases lining up with TRBD1. Losses at the gene ends were 4 bases for V and 3 bases for J; bases not matched to a gene: 7. Germline V lookup: CDR1 LGHDT, CDR2 YNNKEL (reference sequence). CDR3 size: 16 residues. CDR3 protein: CASSPTGGLDGNTIYF. The DNA for the CDR3 is TGTGCCAGCAGCCCTACAGGGGGCTTAGATGGAAACACCATATATTTT.

The chain uses TRBV5-1 and TRBJ2-1; 10 bases are a match to TRBD2. V shed 4 bases and J 4 bases; nucleotides not matched to a gene: 14. CDR3 length: 18 amino acids. CDR1 is SGHRS and CDR2 is YFSETQ in the germline V gene. CDR3 coding DNA: TGCGCCAGCAGCCCGGGGCCCGCTAGCGGGGGAACATACAATGAGCAGTTCTTC. It encodes CASSPGPASGGTYNEQFF.

The chain employs TRBV14 and TRBJ2-1; no clear D. The germline V gene has CDR1 SGHDN and CDR2 FVKESK. The CDR3 runs 16 residues. V lost 0 bases and J 0 bases, leaving 9 bases between the germline ends. The CDR3: CASSQDRWSSYNEQFF. The CDR3 coding sequence is TGTGCCAGCAGCCAAGATCGCTGGAGCTCCTACAATGAGCAGTTCTTC. Full variable domain (remainder filled in from reference TRBV14 and TRBJ2-1): EAGVTQFPSHSVIEKGQTVTLRCDPISGHDNLYWYRRVMGKEIKFLLHFVKESKQDESGMPNNRFLAERTGGTYSTLKVQPAELEDSGVYFCASSQDRWSSYNEQFFGPGTRLTVL.

The chain has TRBV28 and TRBJ1-6; TRBD1 matches 7 bases. The CDR3 contains 14 residues. CDR1 is MDHEN, CDR2 SYDVKM, per germline. With V trimmed by 10 bases and J by 7 bases, 10 bases remained unmatched. The CDR3 bases are TGTGCCACTAGAGCGGACAGGTCCAATTCACCCCTCCACTTT. It encodes CATRADRSNSPLHF.

This clone came up a few times. The rearrangement uses TRBV2 and TRBJ2-1, with 7 positions matching TRBD1. The ends lost 4 bases at V and 8 bases at J; junction bases unmatched: 5. The V gene's germline CDR1 is SNHLY and CDR2 FYNNEI. This CDR3 region has 13 residues. This chain's CDR3 is CASSATGQDEQFF. Here the CDR3 DNA reads TGTGCCAGCAGTGCGACAGGGCAGGATGAGCAGTTCTTC.

In its sample, this clone was seen once. This chain joins TRBV5-1 and TRBJ1-4; D possibly corresponds to TRBD1 (6 bases). Germline V CDR1 and CDR2: SGHRS, YFSETQ. Deletions cut 3 bases from V and 1 base from J, with 7 bases between. This CDR3 spans 14 amino acids. CDR3 residues: CASSYRETNEKLFF. As DNA, the CDR3 is TGCGCCAGCAGCTACAGGGAAACTAATGAAAAACTGTTTTTT.

The J gene is TRBJ2-7, the V gene TRBV10-3; 7 bases are shared with TRBD2. The CDR3 is 13 amino acids. Germline V gene sequence: CDR1 ENHRY, CDR2 SYGVKD. V shed 9 bases and J 1 base; nucleotides not matched to a gene: 6. CDR3 amino acids: CAIASGPSYEQYF. The CDR3 nucleotides read TGTGCCATTGCTAGCGGACCTTCCTACGAGCAGTACTTC.

Only a few counts were recorded for this clone. CDR3 DNA sequence: TGTGCCACCAGTGTGGACAGGGGAGGCACAGATACGCAGTATTTT. This gives the protein CATSVDRGGTDTQYF. The V call is TRBV24-1, the J call TRBJ2-3; 9 nucleotides match TRBD1. The CDR3 totals 15 residues. V gave up 5 bases and J gave up 1 base; unmatched junction bases: 3. Germline V CDR1 and CDR2: KGHDR, SFDVKD.

The rearrangement uses TRBV2 and TRBJ1-4, with 11 bases aligning to TRBD1. CDR3 length: 14 amino acids. Germline V gives CDR1 SNHLY, CDR2 FYNNEI. V lost 5 bases to trimming and J lost 8 bases; unmatched junction nucleotides: 4. CDR3 nucleotide sequence: TGTGCCAGCAGTCTGGACAGGGGGCGAGAAAAACTGTTTTTT. It translates to CASSLDRGREKLFF.

This chain uses TRBV7-2 with TRBJ2-7, with 9 bases fitting TRBD2. CDR1 SGHTA and CDR2 FQGNSA come from the germline V gene. V trimming: 2 bases; J trimming: 2 bases; junction bases outside the gene matches: 13. The CDR3 sequence is 18 residues long. The CDR3 sequence is CASSLIGLARGWAYEQYF. Written as DNA, the CDR3 is TGTGCCAGCAGCTTAATTGGACTAGCGAGAGGTTGGGCCTACGAGCAGTACTTC.

V is TRBV12-3 or TRBV12-4 and J is TRBJ1-5; no firm D call. The CDR3 covers 13 residues. V was shortened by 6 bases and J by 0 bases, with 6 bases between the two germline ends. CDR3 sequence: CASSEYSNQPQHF. The CDR3 DNA reads as TGTGCCAGCAGCGAGTATAGCAATCAGCCCCAGCATTTT.

Here the CDR3 DNA reads TGTGCCAGCAGCCAAGCGCAGGGGGATTCACCCCTCCACTTT. This codes for CASSQAQGDSPLHF. V usage is TRBV3-1 (or the pseudogene TRBV3-2) and J usage is TRBJ1-6, with 7 bases that match TRBD1. Germline V gene lookup returns CDR1 LGHDT and CDR2 YNNKEL (reference sequence). Trimming removed 1 base from V and 8 bases from J; junction bases left unmatched: 2. This CDR3 is built from 14 residues.

This chain joins TRBV19 and TRBJ2-3; 8 bases are a match to TRBD1. CDR1 LNHDA and CDR2 SQIVND come from the germline V gene (reference sequence). V was pared by 10 bases and J by 0 bases, with 3 bases of the junction left unmatched. CDR3 length equals 13 residues. The chain's CDR3 is CAIGDRSTDTQYF. The CDR3 bases are TGTGCCATTGGGGACAGGAGCACAGATACGCAGTATTTT.

The chain recombines TRBV2 with TRBJ2-5, with D hard to call. V lost 6 bases and J 10 bases, leaving 9 bases between the germline ends. CDR3 size: 10 residues. CDR1 and CDR2 from the germline V gene are SNHLY and FYNNEI. Written as DNA, the CDR3 is TGTGCCAGCAGGGCACAAAGCCAGTACTTC. This translates into CASRAQSQYF.